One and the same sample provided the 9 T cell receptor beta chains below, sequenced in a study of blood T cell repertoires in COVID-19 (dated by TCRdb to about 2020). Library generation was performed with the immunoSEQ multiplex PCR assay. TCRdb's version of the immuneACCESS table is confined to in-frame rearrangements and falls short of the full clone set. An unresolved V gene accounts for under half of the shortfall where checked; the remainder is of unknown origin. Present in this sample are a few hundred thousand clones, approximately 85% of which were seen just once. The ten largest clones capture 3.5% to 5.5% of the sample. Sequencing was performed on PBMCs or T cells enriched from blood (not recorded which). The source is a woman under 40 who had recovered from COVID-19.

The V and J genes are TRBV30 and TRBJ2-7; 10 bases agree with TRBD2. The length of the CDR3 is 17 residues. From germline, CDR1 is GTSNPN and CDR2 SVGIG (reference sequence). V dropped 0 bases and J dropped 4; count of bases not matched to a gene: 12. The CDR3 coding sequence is TGTGCCTGGAGTGTACGAATAGGGCTAGCGGGAGATTACGAGCAGTACTTC. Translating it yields CAWSVRIGLAGDYEQYF. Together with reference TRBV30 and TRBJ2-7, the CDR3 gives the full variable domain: SQTIHQWPATLVQPVGSPLSLECTVEGTSNPNLYWYRQAAGRGLQLLFYSVGIGQISSEVPQNLSASRPQDRQFILSSKKLLLSDSGFYLCAWSVRIGLAGDYEQYFGPGTRLTVT.

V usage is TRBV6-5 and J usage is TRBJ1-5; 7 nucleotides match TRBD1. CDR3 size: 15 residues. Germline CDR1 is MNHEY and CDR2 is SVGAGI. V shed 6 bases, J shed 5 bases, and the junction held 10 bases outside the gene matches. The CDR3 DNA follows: TGTGCCAGCAGACCCGCAGGGGGGTTTGATCAGCCCCAGCATTTT. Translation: CASRPAGGFDQPQHF.

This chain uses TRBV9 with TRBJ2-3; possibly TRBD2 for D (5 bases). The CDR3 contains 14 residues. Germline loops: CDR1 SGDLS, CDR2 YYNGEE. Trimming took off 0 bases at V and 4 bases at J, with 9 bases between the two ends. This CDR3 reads CASSVELVADTQYF. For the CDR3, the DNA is TGTGCCAGCAGCGTAGAACTAGTTGCAGATACGCAGTATTTT.

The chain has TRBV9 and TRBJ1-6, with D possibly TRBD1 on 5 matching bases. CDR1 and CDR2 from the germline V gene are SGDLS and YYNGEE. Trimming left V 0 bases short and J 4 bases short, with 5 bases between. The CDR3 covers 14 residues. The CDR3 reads CASSVAGYNSPLHF. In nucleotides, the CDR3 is TGTGCCAGCAGCGTAGCAGGGTATAATTCACCCCTCCACTTT.

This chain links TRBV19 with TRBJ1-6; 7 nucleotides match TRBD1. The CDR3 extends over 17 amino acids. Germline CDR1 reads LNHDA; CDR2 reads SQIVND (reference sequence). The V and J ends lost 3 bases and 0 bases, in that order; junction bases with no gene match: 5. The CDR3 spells CASSISTGSSYNSPLHF. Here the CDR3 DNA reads TGTGCCAGTAGTATTTCGACAGGGAGCTCCTATAATTCACCCCTCCACTTT. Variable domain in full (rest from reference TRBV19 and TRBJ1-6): DGGITQSPKYLFRKEGQNVTLSCEQNLNHDAMYWYRQDPGQGLRLIYYSQIVNDFQKGDIAEGYSVSREKKESFPLTVTSAQKNPTAFYLCASSISTGSSYNSPLHFGNGTRLTVT.

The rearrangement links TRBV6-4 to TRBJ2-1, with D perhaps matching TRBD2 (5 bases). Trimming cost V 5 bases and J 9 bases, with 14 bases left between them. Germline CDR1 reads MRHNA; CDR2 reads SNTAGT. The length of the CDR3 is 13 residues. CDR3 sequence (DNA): TGTGCCAGCAGTCTCCCGGATAGCGCTGAGCAGTTCTTC. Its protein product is CASSLPDSAEQFF.

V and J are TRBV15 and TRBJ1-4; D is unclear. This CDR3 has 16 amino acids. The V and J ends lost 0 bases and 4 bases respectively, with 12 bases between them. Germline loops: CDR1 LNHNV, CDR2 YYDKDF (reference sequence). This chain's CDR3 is CATSREPAAGNEKLFF. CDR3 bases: TGTGCCACCAGCAGAGAACCCGCAGCGGGTAATGAAAAACTGTTTTTT.

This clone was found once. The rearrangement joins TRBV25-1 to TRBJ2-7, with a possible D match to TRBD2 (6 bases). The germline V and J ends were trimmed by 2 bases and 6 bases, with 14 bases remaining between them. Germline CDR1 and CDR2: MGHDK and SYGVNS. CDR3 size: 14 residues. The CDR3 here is CASSEIGGPFEQYF. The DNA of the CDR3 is TGTGCCAGCAGTGAAATTGGAGGGCCTTTCGAGCAGTACTTC.

CDR3 nucleotides: TGTGCCAGCAGCGCAGGGGGTCGGACTGAAGCTTTCTTT. Protein sequence: CASSAGGRTEAFF. The chain combines TRBV9 with TRBJ1-1; 7 positions match TRBD1. V shed 3 bases and J 5 bases; nucleotides not matched to a gene: 4. Germline lookup yields CDR1 SGDLS and CDR2 YYNGEE. This CDR3 has 13 amino acids. The variable domain in full, with the rest retrieved from reference TRBV9 and TRBJ1-1, is DSGVTQTPKHLITATGQRVTLRCSPRSGDLSVYWYQQSLDQGLQFLIQYYNGEERAKGNILERFSAQQFPDLHSELNLSSLELGDSALYFCASSAGGRTEAFFGQGTRLTVV.